The 20 T cell receptor beta chains reported below all come from one sample, sequenced in a study of T cells after yellow fever vaccination. TCRdb fed the 5' RACE reads into MiXCR, producing one record per CDR3 protein. The sample has about 340,000 distinct CDR3 sequences; around 12% are singletons. The material was CD4+ T cells sorted from PBMCs, obtained 15 days after the yellow fever booster vaccination. The receptors shown here come from a man younger than 30 who received the YFV17D yellow fever vaccine.

This clonotype was observed at least ten times. The chain has TRBV7-8 and TRBJ1-1; D call uncertain. This CDR3 comprises 14 residues. Trimming stripped 0 bases from V and 3 bases from J, with 8 bases between. Germline CDR1 and CDR2: SGHVS and FQNEAQ. CDR3 protein: CASSLARRDTEAFF. DNA for the CDR3: TGTGCCAGCAGCTTAGCGAGGAGGGACACTGAAGCTTTCTTT. Filled out from reference TRBV7-8 and TRBJ1-1, the complete variable domain reads GAGVSQSPRYKVAKRGQDVALRCDPISGHVSLFWYQQALGQGPEFLTYFQNEAQLDKSGLPSDRFFAERPEGSVSTLKIQRTQQEDSAVYLCASSLARRDTEAFFGQGTRLTVV.

This clonotype has just a few counts. This chain uses TRBV18 with TRBJ2-1; maybe TRBD2 (7 bases). Germline V CDR1 and CDR2: KGHSH, LQKENI. The V end lost 3 bases, the J end lost 6 bases, and 15 bases lay between the germline ends. The CDR3 is 15 amino acids. The CDR3 spells CASSPGGGQVNEQFF. DNA of the CDR3: TGTGCCAGCTCACCGGGAGGGGGTCAGGTCAATGAGCAGTTCTTC.

This clonotype was found a few times. The V and J genes are TRBV6-5 and TRBJ2-7, with D possibly being TRBD1 or TRBD2 (6 bases each). Trimming cost V 8 bases and J 2 bases, with 13 bases left between them. The CDR3 runs to 13 residues. Germline CDR1 reads MNHEY; CDR2 reads SVGAGI. Here the CDR3 reads CASGGPSPYEQYF. The CDR3 nucleotides are TGTGCCAGCGGGGGGCCCTCCCCCTACGAGCAGTACTTC.

The chain recombines TRBV15 with TRBJ2-5; TRBD2 aligns across 7 bases. CDR1 LNHNV and CDR2 YYDKDF come from the germline V gene (reference sequence). The ends lost 1 base at V and 5 bases at J; junction bases unmatched: 7. CDR3 length: 15 amino acids. This CDR3 is CATSRGGGFEETQYF. Here the CDR3 DNA reads TGTGCCACCAGCAGAGGGGGAGGGTTCGAGGAGACCCAGTACTTC.

The chain joins TRBV9 to TRBJ1-1; no clear D. V shed 0 bases and J shed 5 bases, with 11 bases lying between them. CDR1 and CDR2 (germline): SGDLS, YYNGEE. The CDR3 runs 14 residues. CDR3 sequence (DNA): TGTGCCAGCAGCGTAGACCCGAGAGGGACTGAAGCTTTCTTT. Protein sequence: CASSVDPRGTEAFF.

The chain combines TRBV6-5 with TRBJ2-7, with D possibly matching TRBD2 (5 bases). This CDR3 region has 16 residues. Germline CDR1 is MNHEY and CDR2 is SVGAGI. The V gene lost 0 bases and the J gene lost 0 bases, with 12 bases spanning the gap. CDR3 DNA sequence: TGTGCCAGCAGTTACTCGGAGGTACTCAGCTCCTACGAGCAGTACTTC. Translation: CASSYSEVLSSYEQYF.

V usage is TRBV2 and J usage is TRBJ1-1; 9 positions match TRBD1. Germline CDR1 reads SNHLY; CDR2 reads FYNNEI. Trimming cost V 2 bases and J 11 bases; bases outside gene matches: 6. This CDR3 is 13 amino acids long. The CDR3 bases are TGTGCCAGCAGTGAATTCGACAGGGGGATGGCTTTCTTT. It specifies CASSEFDRGMAFF.

This clonotype was seen ten or more times. The chain uses TRBV5-1 and TRBJ2-5, with TRBD2 identical over 7 bases. CDR1 SGHRS and CDR2 YFSETQ come from the germline V gene. CDR3 length: 14 amino acids. The V segment lost 0 bases and the J segment 4 bases; nucleotides outside the gene matches: 3. The CDR3 region is CASSLERGSETQYF. CDR3 bases: TGCGCCAGCAGCTTGGAGCGGGGATCAGAGACCCAGTACTTC. The variable domain in full, with the rest retrieved from reference TRBV5-1 and TRBJ2-5, is KAGVTQTPRYLIKTRGQQVTLSCSPISGHRSVSWYQQTPGQGLQFLFEYFSETQRNKGNFPGRFSGRQFSNSRSEMNVSTLELGDSALYLCASSLERGSETQYFGPGTRLLVL.

The chain carries TRBV10-2 and TRBJ2-1; 11 bases match TRBD2. Germline V CDR1 and CDR2: WSHSY, SAAADI. J lost 4 bases, V lost 2 bases, and 7 bases had no gene match. The CDR3 totals 17 residues. The DNA for the CDR3 is TGCGCCAGCAGTGAGGAACTAGCGGGGGTCGCTTACAATGAGCAGTTCTTC. Translated: CASSEELAGVAYNEQFF.

On this clonotype itself: This sequence may be a read error, since a much larger clone differs from it by one base. The chain recombines TRBV7-2 with TRBJ1-3, with 7 bases that match TRBD1. In germline, CDR1 is SGHTA, CDR2 FQGNSA. The CDR3 sequence is 17 residues long. DNA of the CDR3: TGTGCCAGCAGCCGAACCGGGACAGCAAACTCTGGAAACACCGTATATTTT. Amino acid sequence: CASSRTGTANSGNTVYF.

In this sample, this clonotype turned up a few times. The chain is built from TRBV12-3 or TRBV12-4 and TRBJ1-3; D remains unclear. Trimming took 3 bases from V and 4 from J, leaving 10 bases between them. The CDR3 runs to 14 residues. CDR3: CASSFGLIGNTIYF. In DNA form, the CDR3 reads TGTGCCAGCAGTTTCGGGTTAATCGGAAACACCATATATTTT.

This clonotype has ten or more counts. The V and J genes are TRBV27 and TRBJ1-2; D perhaps matches TRBD1 (6 bases). The CDR3 spans 13 residues. Germline CDR1 and CDR2: MNHEY and SMNVEV (reference sequence). The germline V and J ends were trimmed by 7 bases and 8 bases, with 17 bases remaining between them. The CDR3 coding sequence is TGTGCCAGCAAACCACGGGGGCAGGGGGGCTACACCTTC. This encodes CASKPRGQGGYTF.

The V and J genes are TRBV5-6 and TRBJ2-2; D remains ambiguous. The CDR3 totals 13 residues. V lost 2 bases, J lost 3 bases, and 5 bases lay in between. Germline lookup yields CDR1 SGHDT and CDR2 YYEEEE. CDR3 protein: CASSLPHTGELFF. DNA of the CDR3: TGTGCCAGCAGCTTACCGCACACCGGGGAGCTGTTTTTT.

At least ten counts were recorded for this clonotype. The chain couples TRBV4-1 to TRBJ2-7, with TRBD1 matching 8 bases. This CDR3 contains 15 residues. With V trimmed by 5 bases and J by 6 bases, 12 bases remained unmatched. Germline CDR1 and CDR2: MGHRA and YSYEKL. CDR3 in DNA: TGCGCCAGCAGCTCACGGACAGGGCCGTTGGGCGAGCAGTACTTC. It yields the protein CASSSRTGPLGEQYF.

The genes are TRBV18 and TRBJ2-1; 7 bases are a match to TRBD1. Losses at the gene ends were 11 bases for V and 6 bases for J; bases not matched to a gene: 19. The germline V gene has CDR1 KGHSH and CDR2 LQKENI. CDR3 length equals 16 residues. The CDR3 coding sequence is TGTGCCGGCGTTTTAACAGGGGCCCTGAGGGGCAATGAGCAGTTCTTC. The encoded protein is CAGVLTGALRGNEQFF. Full variable domain (remainder filled in from reference TRBV18 and TRBJ2-1): NAGVMQNPRHLVRRRGQEARLRCSPMKGHSHVYWYRQLPEEGLKFMVYLQKENIIDESGMPKERFSAEFPKEGPSILRIQQVVRGDSAAYFCAGVLTGALRGNEQFFGPGTRLTVL.

The chain joins TRBV30 to TRBJ1-6; a weak D match, TRBD1 (6 bases). The CDR3 consists of 14 residues. Germline loops: CDR1 GTSNPN, CDR2 SVGIG (reference sequence). Trimming removed 3 bases at V and 12 bases at J, with 18 bases between. CDR3 residues: CAWRGGAGARPLHF. CDR3 DNA sequence: TGTGCCTGGAGGGGAGGAGCGGGGGCCCGACCCCTCCACTTT.

This clonotype showed up many times. The chain couples TRBV4-2 to TRBJ1-5; D is perhaps TRBD1 (5 bases). The CDR3 is made up of 15 amino acids. The V end was cut by 0 bases, the J end by 4 bases, with 10 bases between. Germline-derived CDR1 and CDR2 are LGHNA and YNFKEQ. The CDR3 sequence is CASSQEDSPNQPQHF. The CDR3 nucleotides are TGTGCCAGCAGCCAAGAAGACAGCCCGAATCAGCCCCAGCATTTT.

This clonotype was seen only a few times. The chain links TRBV20-1 to TRBJ2-7, with D possibly matching TRBD1 (6 bases). V gave up 0 bases and J gave up 2 bases, with 11 bases separating them. The CDR3 has 14 residues. CDR1 DFQATT and CDR2 SNEGSKA come from the germline V gene (reference sequence). The CDR3 sequence is CSARDLGATYEQYF. The CDR3 DNA is TGCAGTGCTAGAGATTTGGGGGCCACCTACGAGCAGTACTTC.

This chain connects TRBV7-2 to TRBJ1-1; 8 bases map to TRBD1. There are 14 residues in the CDR3. The germline CDR1 and CDR2 sequences are SGHTA and FQGNSA. Losses at the gene ends were 4 bases for V and 5 bases for J; bases not matched to a gene: 6. In nucleotides, the CDR3 is TGTGCCAGCAGCTATACAGGGGGGGGGACTGAAGCTTTCTTT. It is translated as CASSYTGGGTEAFF.

This sequence joins TRBV11-3 and TRBJ2-1; D might be TRBD1 or TRBD2, each matching 5 bases. V lost 5 bases, J lost 4 bases, and 12 bases lay in between. Germline values: CDR1 SGHNT, CDR2 YENEEA. The CDR3 length is 14 residues. In DNA form, the CDR3 reads TGTGCCAGCAGCGAGTCGGGACCTTACAATGAGCAGTTCTTC. Protein product: CASSESGPYNEQFF. Using reference TRBV11-3 and TRBJ2-1 for the parts outside the CDR3, the full variable domain is EAGVVQSPRYKIIEKKQPVAFWCNPISGHNTLYWYLQNLGQGPELLIRYENEEAVDDSQLPKDRFSAERLKGVDSTLKIQPAELGDSAVYLCASSESGPYNEQFFGPGTRLTVL.